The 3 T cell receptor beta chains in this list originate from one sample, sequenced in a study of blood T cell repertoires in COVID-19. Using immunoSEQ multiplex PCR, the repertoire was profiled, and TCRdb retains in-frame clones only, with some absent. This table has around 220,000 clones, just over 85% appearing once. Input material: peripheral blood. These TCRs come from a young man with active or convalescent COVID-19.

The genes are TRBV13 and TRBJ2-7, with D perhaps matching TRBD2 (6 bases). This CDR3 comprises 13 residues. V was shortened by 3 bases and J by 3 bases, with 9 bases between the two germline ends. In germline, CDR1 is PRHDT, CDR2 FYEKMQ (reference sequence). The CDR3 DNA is TGTGCCAGCAGCTTCCTGCGGGACTACGAGCAGTACTTC. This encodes CASSFLRDYEQYF. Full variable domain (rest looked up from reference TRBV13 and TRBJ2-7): AAGVIQSPRHLIKEKRETATLKCYPIPRHDTVYWYQQGPGQDPQFLISFYEKMQSDKGSIPDRFSAQQFSDYHSELNMSSLELGDSALYFCASSFLRDYEQYFGPGTRLTVT.

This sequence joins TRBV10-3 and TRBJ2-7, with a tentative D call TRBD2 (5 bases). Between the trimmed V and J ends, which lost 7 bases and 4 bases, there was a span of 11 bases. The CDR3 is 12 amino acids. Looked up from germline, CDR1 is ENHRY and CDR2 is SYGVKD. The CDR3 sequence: CAIKTGRYEQYF. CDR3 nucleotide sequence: TGTGCCATCAAGACGGGAAGATACGAGCAGTACTTC.

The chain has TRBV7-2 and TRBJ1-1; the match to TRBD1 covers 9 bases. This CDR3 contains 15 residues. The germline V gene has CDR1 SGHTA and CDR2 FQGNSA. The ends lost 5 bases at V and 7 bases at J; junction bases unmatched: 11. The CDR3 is CASSRVQGQGVEAFF. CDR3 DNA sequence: TGTGCCAGCAGCCGGGTCCAGGGACAGGGTGTTGAAGCTTTCTTT.